This record covers a single TCR beta chain. Its antigen is currently unknown. ViraFEST used viral peptide pools to expand antigen-specific CD4+ T cells before sequencing. Following a roughly 9-day culture, CD4+ T cells were purified. Prior SARS-CoV-2 infection was absent in the vaccine recipients, as shown by negative nucleocapsid antibodies. The CDR3 is 13 residues long. Looked up from germline, CDR1 is LGHNA and CDR2 is YSLEER. V was pared by 3 bases and J by 3 bases, with 8 bases between. Only in-frame clones appear in the TCRdb table, and some are missing; sequencing was by immunoSEQ multiplex PCR. Of under 45,000 clones listed, roughly two thirds are singletons. This sample is part of a study of vaccination effects on CD4 cells after COVID-19.

The receptor was derived from a human donor who received a COVID-19 vaccine. The chain employs TRBV4-3 and TRBJ2-5, with a tentative D call TRBD2 (5 bases). The sample in question was CD4+ T cells from PBMCs cultured with HCoV-OC43 spike peptides, obtained before COVID-19 vaccination. Subset reported: HCoV-OC43 spike overlapping peptide pool stimulation. This chain's CDR3 is CASSQRAEETQYF. CDR3 DNA sequence: TGCGCCAGCAGCCAGCGGGCAGAAGAGACCCAGTACTTC.